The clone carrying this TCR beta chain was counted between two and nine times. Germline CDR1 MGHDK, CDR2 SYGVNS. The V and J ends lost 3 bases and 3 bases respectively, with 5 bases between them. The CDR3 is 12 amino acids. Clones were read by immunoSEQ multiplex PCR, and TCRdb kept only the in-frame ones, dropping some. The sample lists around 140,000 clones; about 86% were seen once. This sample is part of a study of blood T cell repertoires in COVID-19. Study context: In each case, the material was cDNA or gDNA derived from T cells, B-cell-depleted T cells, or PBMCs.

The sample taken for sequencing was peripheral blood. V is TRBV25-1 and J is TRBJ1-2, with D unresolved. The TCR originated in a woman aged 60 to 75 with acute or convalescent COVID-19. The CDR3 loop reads CASSDLYYGYTF. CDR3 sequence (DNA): TGTGCCAGCAGTGACCTATACTATGGCTACACCTTC.